This TCR beta chain was recorded in a study of blood T cell repertoires in COVID-19. Study-level information: From the United States, Italy and Spain came samples of acute and convalescent COVID-19. T cells, B-cell-depleted T cells, or PBMCs supplied cDNA or gDNA.

In germline, CDR1 is SGHTA, CDR2 FQGTGA. V lost 0 bases, J lost 1 base, and 9 bases lay in between. The CDR3 loop spans 15 amino acids. Per the original data handling: Reference gene primer amplification in the assay estimated nucleated cell counts. Data came from immunoSEQ multiplex PCR; TCRdb stores just in-frame clones and leaves some out. V and J calls and clone size are as listed in that table; D and trimming were resolved from the DNA. The table shows 60,000 to 75,000 clones, with about 76% occurring only once. This chain links TRBV7-3 with TRBJ2-5; D not certain. Material: peripheral blood. The receptor was derived from an elderly woman with acute or convalescent COVID-19. CDR3 coding DNA: TGTGCCAGCAGCTTAACGGTAGTCCCCCAAGAGACCCAGTACTTC. Encoded protein: CASSLTVVPQETQYF.